The T cell receptor (beta chain) described here comes from a study of T cells after posttransplantation cyclophosphamide. Overall study findings and caveats: Donor CD8+ memory clones often dominated recipient blood repertoires at later times. Skin or GI-infiltrating T cells shared few TRB sequences with blood. After PTCy, TRB diversity resembled that of CNI/methotrexate controls.

Sequencing was performed with immunoSEQ multiplex PCR; in TCRdb, only in-frame clones are kept and a portion is missing. The sample has 4,000 to 6,000 clones; approximately 73% are singletons. Germline CDR1 reads SGHNT; CDR2 reads YYREEE (reference sequence). The germline V and J ends were trimmed by 4 bases and 7 bases, with 13 bases remaining between them. The CDR3 has 13 amino acids. Methotrexate plus calcineurin inhibitor accompanied controls' myeloablative marrow transplants; sampling was 1 year later. About this clone itself: Its target is not known.

This chain uses TRBV5-4 with TRBJ2-3; D is unclear. The specimen comprised PBMCs, sampled 300 to 330 days after allogeneic stem cell transplant with calcineurin inhibitor and methotrexate. The TCR sequence derives from a female patient between 50 and 60 years old who received an allogeneic stem cell transplant from an unrelated donor, was CMV-positive, and had acute and chronic GVHD. Some T cells may trace back to the graft donor. The CDR3 DNA is TGTGCCAGCAGCCATGACCGAGGTTATACGCAGTATTTT. This translates into CASSHDRGYTQYF.